This T cell receptor (beta chain) was identified during a study of control samples from healthy donors and cancer patients. Assay: immunoSEQ multiplex PCR; the TCRdb copy retains only in-frame clones and omits some. In the table there are some 40,000 clones, around four fifths of which are singletons. Germline values: CDR1 MNHEY, CDR2 SVGAGI. Unmatched junction bases numbered 2, after V lost 6 bases and J lost 5 bases. This CDR3 is built from 14 residues. Sequencing was done on a sample of PBMCs. The sequence derives from a woman aged 55-69 years with lung cancer. The V and J genes are TRBV6-5 and TRBJ2-2, with 11 bases aligning to TRBD2. CDR3 nucleotide sequence: TGTGCCAGCAGCCGACTAGCGGGGACCGGGGAGCTGTTTTTT. Its translation: CASSRLAGTGELFF.